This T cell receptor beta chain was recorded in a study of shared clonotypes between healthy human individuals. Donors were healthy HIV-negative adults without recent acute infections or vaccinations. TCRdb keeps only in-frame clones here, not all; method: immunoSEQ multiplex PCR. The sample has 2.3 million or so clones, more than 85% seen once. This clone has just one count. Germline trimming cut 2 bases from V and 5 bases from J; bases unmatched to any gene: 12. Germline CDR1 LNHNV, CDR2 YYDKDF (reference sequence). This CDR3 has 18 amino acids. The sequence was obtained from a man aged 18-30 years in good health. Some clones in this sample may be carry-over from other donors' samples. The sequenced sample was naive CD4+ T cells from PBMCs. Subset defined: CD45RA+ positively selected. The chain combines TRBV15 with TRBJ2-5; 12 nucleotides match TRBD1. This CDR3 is CATSRMPGQGARGETQYF. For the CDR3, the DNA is TGTGCCACCAGCAGAATGCCGGGACAGGGGGCGAGAGGGGAGACCCAGTACTTC.